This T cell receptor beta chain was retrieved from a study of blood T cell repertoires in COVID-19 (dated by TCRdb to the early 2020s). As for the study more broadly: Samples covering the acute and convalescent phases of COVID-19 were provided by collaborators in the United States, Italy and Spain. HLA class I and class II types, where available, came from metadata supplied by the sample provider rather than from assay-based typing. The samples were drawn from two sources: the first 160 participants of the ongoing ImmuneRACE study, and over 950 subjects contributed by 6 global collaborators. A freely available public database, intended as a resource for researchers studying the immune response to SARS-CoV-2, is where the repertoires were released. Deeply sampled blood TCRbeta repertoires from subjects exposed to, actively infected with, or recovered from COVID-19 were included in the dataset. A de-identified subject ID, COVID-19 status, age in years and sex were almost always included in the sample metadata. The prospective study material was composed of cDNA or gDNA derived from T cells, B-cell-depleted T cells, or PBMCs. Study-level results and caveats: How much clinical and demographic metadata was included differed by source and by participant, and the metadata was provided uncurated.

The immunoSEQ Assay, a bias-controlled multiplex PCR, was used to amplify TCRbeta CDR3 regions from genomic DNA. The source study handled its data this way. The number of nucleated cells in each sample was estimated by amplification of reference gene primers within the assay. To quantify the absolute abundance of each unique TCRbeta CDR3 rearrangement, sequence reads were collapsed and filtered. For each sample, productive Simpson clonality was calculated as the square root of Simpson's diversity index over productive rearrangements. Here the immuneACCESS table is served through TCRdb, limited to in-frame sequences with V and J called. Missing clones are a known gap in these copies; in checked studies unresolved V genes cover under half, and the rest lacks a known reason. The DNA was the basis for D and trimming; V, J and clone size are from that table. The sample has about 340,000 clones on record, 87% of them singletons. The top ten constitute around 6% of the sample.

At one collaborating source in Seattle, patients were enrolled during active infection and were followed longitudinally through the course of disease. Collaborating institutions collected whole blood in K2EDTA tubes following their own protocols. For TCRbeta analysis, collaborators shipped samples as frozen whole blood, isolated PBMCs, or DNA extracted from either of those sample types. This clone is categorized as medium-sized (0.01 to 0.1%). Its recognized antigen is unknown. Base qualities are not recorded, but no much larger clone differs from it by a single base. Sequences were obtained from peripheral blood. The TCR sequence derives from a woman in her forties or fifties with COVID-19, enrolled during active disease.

The DNA is TGCGCCAGCAGCGGGAGGTACGTCAGCTCCTACGAGCAGTACTTC. The encoded protein is CASSGRYVSSYEQYF. The sequence links TRBV4-3 to TRBJ2-7; the D region possibly corresponds to TRBD2 (6 bases align). Sequences LGHNA (CDR1) and YSLEER (CDR2) are obtained from the germline V gene. Reading from cysteine to phenylalanine, the CDR3 counts 15 amino acids. Just the 45-base CDR3 DNA is kept, in frame starting at base 1. V sheds 5 bases and J sheds 0 bases, leaving 14 bases between their ends.